These T cell receptor beta chains were read from a single sample in a study of T cell repertoires in aging, cancer and after chemotherapy. TCRdb analysed the multiplex PCR reads with MiXCR anew, one entry per CDR3 protein. This table has roughly 10,000 distinct CDR3 sequences, approximately 40% appearing once. Specimen: blood. The receptors come from a human donor in good health. CDR3s include the opening cysteine and the closing phenylalanine or tryptophan. D genes are given only for firm matches. Not all rows give a size; the values are once, few, many and, for expanded clones, a class.

abundance: .
v_gene: TRBV19
len: 15
d_gene: .
j_gene: TRBJ1-2
CDR3aa: CASSIDLTLSYGYTF
CDR3nt: TGTGCCAGTAGTATAGATCTTACGTTATCCTATGGCTACACCTTC

abundance: .
v_gene: TRBV6-5
len: 15
d_gene: .
j_gene: TRBJ1-2
CDR3aa: CASSYRQGPGYGYTF
CDR3nt: TGTGCCAGCAGTTACCGGCAGGGGCCGGGGTATGGCTACACCTTC

abundance: medium-sized
v_gene: TRBV6-1
len: 15
d_gene: .
j_gene: TRBJ2-2
CDR3aa: CASSEEEGQRGELFF
CDR3nt: TGTGCCAGCAGTGAAGAGGAAGGACAGCGCGGGGAGCTGTTTTTT

abundance: .
v_gene: TRBV18
len: 15
d_gene: .
j_gene: TRBJ1-6
CDR3aa: CASSPGQSYNSPLHF
CDR3nt: TGTGCCAGCTCACCGGGGCAGTCCTATAATTCACCCCTCCACTTT

abundance: few
v_gene: TRBV6-2/TRBV6-3
len: 19
d_gene: TRBD1
j_gene: TRBJ1-4
CDR3aa: CASSRQGPTSLLNNEKLFF
CDR3nt: TGTGCCAGCAGTCGACAGGGGCCAACCTCCCTCCTCAATAATGAAAAACTGTTTTTT

abundance: .
v_gene: TRBV5-1
len: 14
d_gene: .
j_gene: TRBJ2-7
CDR3aa: CASSLERGGDEQYF
CDR3nt: TGCGCCAGCAGCTTGGAACGGGGTGGTGACGAGCAGTACTTC

abundance: .
v_gene: TRBV6-2/TRBV6-3
len: 14
d_gene: TRBD1
j_gene: TRBJ1-2
CDR3aa: CASTKDRVGYGYTF
CDR3nt: TGTGCCAGCACCAAGGACAGGGTAGGATATGGCTACACCTTC

abundance: few
v_gene: TRBV5-6
len: 14
d_gene: .
j_gene: TRBJ2-7
CDR3aa: CASSTSPSSYEQYF
CDR3nt: TGTGCCAGCAGCACGTCTCCCAGCTCCTACGAGCAGTACTTC

abundance: .
v_gene: TRBV27
len: 14
d_gene: .
j_gene: TRBJ1-5
CDR3aa: CASSFRQGNQPQHF
CDR3nt: TGTGCCAGCAGTTTCCGCCAGGGCAATCAGCCCCAGCATTTT

abundance: .
v_gene: TRBV18
len: 14
d_gene: .
j_gene: TRBJ2-5
CDR3aa: CASSPPQGQETQYF
CDR3nt: TGTGCCAGCTCACCACCCCAGGGGCAAGAGACCCAGTACTTC

abundance: few
v_gene: TRBV19
len: 15
d_gene: TRBD1
j_gene: TRBJ1-2
CDR3aa: CASRLFDRAHYGYTF
CDR3nt: TGTGCCAGTAGGTTATTCGACAGGGCGCACTATGGCTACACCTTC

abundance: few
v_gene: TRBV19
len: 15
d_gene: TRBD1
j_gene: TRBJ1-5
CDR3aa: CASSILQGASQPQHF
CDR3nt: TGTGCCAGTAGTATTCTACAGGGGGCGAGTCAGCCCCAGCATTTT

abundance: .
v_gene: TRBV18
len: 16
d_gene: TRBD2
j_gene: TRBJ2-1
CDR3aa: CASSPPTSGGGNEQFF
CDR3nt: TGTGCCAGCTCACCACCGACTAGCGGGGGGGGCAATGAGCAGTTCTTC

abundance: .
v_gene: TRBV6-5
len: 18
d_gene: .
j_gene: TRBJ1-3
CDR3aa: CASSSPRLRTAAGNTIYF
CDR3nt: TGTGCCAGCAGTTCTCCTCGTTTGCGGACAGCAGCTGGAAACACCATATATTTT

abundance: medium-sized
v_gene: TRBV6-5
len: 12
d_gene: .
j_gene: TRBJ2-3
CDR3aa: CASQGWTDTQYF
CDR3nt: TGTGCCAGCCAAGGTTGGACAGATACGCAGTATTTT

abundance: few
v_gene: TRBV6-1
len: 13
d_gene: .
j_gene: TRBJ2-1
CDR3aa: CASTGLLEGEQFF
CDR3nt: TGTGCCAGCACCGGACTATTGGAAGGCGAGCAGTTCTTC

abundance: .
v_gene: TRBV5-3
len: 13
d_gene: .
j_gene: TRBJ2-7
CDR3aa: CARSLGGTYEQYF
CDR3nt: TGTGCCAGAAGCTTGGGCGGGACCTACGAGCAGTACTTC

abundance: few
v_gene: TRBV5-4
len: 14
d_gene: .
j_gene: TRBJ1-2
CDR3aa: CASSLRTVPYGYTF
CDR3nt: TGTGCCAGCAGCCTACGGACAGTTCCCTATGGCTACACCTTC

abundance: .
v_gene: TRBV6-2/TRBV6-3
len: 15
d_gene: TRBD1
j_gene: TRBJ2-7
CDR3aa: CASSLPGQGVDEQYF
CDR3nt: TGTGCCAGCAGTTTACCGGGACAGGGAGTCGACGAGCAGTACTTC

abundance: large
v_gene: TRBV6-1
len: 17
d_gene: TRBD2
j_gene: TRBJ2-1
CDR3aa: CASSLSSTSDFYNEQFF
CDR3nt: TGTGCCAGCAGTCTTTCGTCGACTAGCGACTTCTACAATGAGCAGTTCTTC

abundance: .
v_gene: TRBV6-4
len: 15
d_gene: TRBD2
j_gene: TRBJ2-3
CDR3aa: CASSEGTSGADTQYF
CDR3nt: TGTGCCAGCAGTGAAGGGACTAGCGGGGCAGATACGCAGTATTTT